What follows are 22 T cell receptor beta chains derived from one specimen sequenced in a study of blood T cells in healthy people across ages. The use of a sample-barcoded 5' primer and a J-beta primer mix characterized a second PCR of about 7 to 12 cycles. TCRdb reprocessed the 5' RACE reads with MiXCR, giving one entry per CDR3 protein. Of about 1.7 million distinct CDR3 sequences in the sample, 28% were seen once. What was sequenced was blood. These receptors all stem from a woman aged 30 to 39 in good health.

On this clonotype itself: Since a much larger clone is just one base distant, this may be a read error. The CDR3 protein is CASTPEGGLAKNIQYF. CDR3 sequence (DNA): TGCGCCAGCACCCCGGAGGGAGGTCTAGCCAAAAACATTCAGTACTTC. The genes are TRBV5-1 and TRBJ2-4, with D possibly matching TRBD2 (6 bases). The V end was cut by 6 bases, the J end by 0 bases, with 16 bases between. The length of the CDR3 is 16 residues. The V gene's germline CDR1 is SGHRS and CDR2 YFSETQ.

The rearrangement links TRBV24-1 to TRBJ2-2; no clear D gene. CDR3 length: 13 residues. With 2 bases removed from V and 7 bases from J, the gap between germline ends came to 7 bases. The germline CDR1 and CDR2 sequences are KGHDR and SFDVKD. CDR3 in DNA: TGTGCCACCAGTGATTCAGTGTACGGGGAGCTGTTTTTT. This translates into CATSDSVYGELFF.

This clonotype appeared a few times. This sequence joins TRBV6-6 and TRBJ2-1; the D gene is possibly TRBD2 (6 bases). The CDR3 covers 15 residues. Trimming took 6 bases from V and 1 from J, leaving 13 bases between them. Germline values: CDR1 MNHNY, CDR2 SVGAGI (reference sequence). As DNA, the CDR3 is TGTGCCAGCAGAATTAGCGGACCGTCCTACAATGAGCAGTTCTTC. Protein: CASRISGPSYNEQFF.

This clonotype was observed at least ten times. The chain combines TRBV7-3 with TRBJ2-3; tentatively, D is TRBD1 (5 bases). V was pared by 2 bases and J by 5 bases, with 8 bases between. CDR1 is SGHTA, CDR2 FQGTGA, per germline. CDR3 length: 13 amino acids. The CDR3 sequence: CASSLLQGDTQYF. The CDR3 coding sequence is TGTGCCAGCAGCTTACTGCAGGGAGATACGCAGTATTTT.

There are a few counts of this clonotype. The chain carries TRBV12-3 or TRBV12-4 and TRBJ2-7; D unresolved. The CDR3 loop spans 13 amino acids. V shed 5 bases and J shed 6 bases, with 14 bases lying between them. The CDR3 spells CASSPPDLFEQYF. CDR3 sequence (DNA): TGTGCCAGCAGTCCACCGGACCTTTTCGAGCAGTACTTC.

This chain links TRBV2 with TRBJ2-5, with D possibly TRBD1 on 6 matching bases. The CDR3 sequence is 15 residues long. CDR1 is SNHLY and CDR2 is FYNNEI in the germline V gene. V dropped 7 bases and J dropped 11 bases, with 26 bases sitting between them. CDR3 DNA sequence: TGTGCCAGCACCGTGGACAGTCGCGCAGAGTACCGACAGTACTTC. It yields the protein CASTVDSRAEYRQYF.

This clonotype was picked up a small number of times. The V gene is TRBV2, the J gene TRBJ2-3, with TRBD2 as a possible D gene (6 bases). The CDR3 runs to 16 residues. Trimming cost V 6 bases and J 6 bases, with 22 bases left between them. Germline loops: CDR1 SNHLY, CDR2 FYNNEI. CDR3 region: CASRARAAGVRDTQYF. CDR3 coding DNA: TGTGCCAGCAGGGCCCGGGCAGCGGGTGTCCGGGATACGCAGTATTTT. The full variable domain, completed using reference TRBV2 and TRBJ2-3, is EPEVTQTPSHQVTQMGQEVILRCVPISNHLYFYWYRQILGQKVEFLVSFYNNEISEKSEIFDDQFSVERPDGSNFTLKIRSTKLEDSAMYFCASRARAAGVRDTQYFGPGTRLTVL.

This clonotype was seen more than once but under ten times. This chain joins TRBV10-1 and TRBJ1-5, with D hard to call. Trimming removed 3 bases from V and 5 bases from J, with 14 bases in between. The CDR3 has 15 amino acids. Germline V CDR1 and CDR2: WNHNN, SYGVQD (reference sequence). DNA of the CDR3: TGCGCCAGCAGTGAAATGAGTCAGGTGGATCAGCCCCAGCATTTT. Its protein product is CASSEMSQVDQPQHF.

J is TRBJ1-5 and V is TRBV19, with no clear D. Germline V gives CDR1 LNHDA, CDR2 SQIVND (reference sequence). The CDR3 covers 13 residues. The germline V and J ends were trimmed by 3 bases and 5 bases, with 8 bases remaining between them. This chain's CDR3 is CASSILVDQPQHF. The CDR3 DNA reads TGTGCCAGTAGTATCCTCGTCGATCAGCCCCAGCATTTT. The variable domain in full, with the rest retrieved from reference TRBV19 and TRBJ1-5, is DGGITQSPKYLFRKEGQNVTLSCEQNLNHDAMYWYRQDPGQGLRLIYYSQIVNDFQKGDIAEGYSVSREKKESFPLTVTSAQKNPTAFYLCASSILVDQPQHFGDGTRLSIL.

The table lists this clonotype with a few counts. The chain couples TRBV20-1 to TRBJ2-1, with a tentative D call TRBD1 (6 bases). The germline V gene has CDR1 DFQATT and CDR2 SNEGSKA (reference sequence). V was trimmed by 4 bases and J by 0 bases, leaving 13 bases between them. The CDR3 has 15 residues. The CDR3: CSATAGGGSYNEQFF. DNA for the CDR3: TGCAGTGCTACGGCTGGGGGCGGCTCCTACAATGAGCAGTTCTTC.

The CDR3 loop reads CASSGWTSPLSTDTQYF. In nucleotides, the CDR3 is TGTGCCAGCAGTGGATGGACTAGTCCCCTTAGCACAGATACGCAGTATTTT. The chain couples TRBV25-1 to TRBJ2-3; TRBD2 aligns across 7 bases. This CDR3 has 17 amino acids. V lost 4 bases to trimming and J lost 0 bases; unmatched junction nucleotides: 10. The germline V gene has CDR1 MGHDK and CDR2 SYGVNS.

This clonotype was detected a few times. This chain links TRBV7-2 with TRBJ2-1; weak D call: TRBD1 (6 bases). The CDR3 loop spans 15 amino acids. Trimming shortened V by 3 bases and J by 2 bases, and 11 bases separated the two germline ends. Looked up from germline, CDR1 is SGHTA and CDR2 is FQGNSA. The CDR3 loop reads CASSFNREPYNEQFF. CDR3 coding DNA: TGTGCCAGCAGCTTCAACAGGGAACCCTACAATGAGCAGTTCTTC. Full variable domain (missing parts from reference TRBV7-2 and TRBJ2-1): GAGVSQSPSNKVTEKGKDVELRCDPISGHTALYWYRQSLGQGLEFLIYFQGNSAPDKSGLPSDRFSAERTGGSVSTLTIQRTQQEDSAVYLCASSFNREPYNEQFFGPGTRLTVL.

CDR3 protein: CASSLVSEVYGYTF. CDR3 DNA sequence: TGTGCCAGCAGCTTAGTCAGTGAAGTATATGGCTACACCTTC. The V call is TRBV7-2, the J call TRBJ1-2; no firm D call. The CDR3 has 14 residues. The germline V gene encodes CDR1 SGHTA and CDR2 FQGNSA. Deletions cut 1 base from V and 5 bases from J, with 11 bases between.

This clonotype turned up a few times. V gene TRBV7-2 combines with J gene TRBJ1-5; D remains ambiguous. The CDR3 runs to 16 residues. In germline, CDR1 is SGHTA, CDR2 FQGNSA. V was trimmed by 6 bases and J by 0 bases, leaving 15 bases between them. The chain's CDR3 is CASSRKGGLSNQPQHF. CDR3 nucleotide sequence: TGTGCCAGCAGTAGAAAAGGAGGCCTTAGCAATCAGCCCCAGCATTTT.

This clonotype was seen more than once but under ten times. J is TRBJ2-5 and V is TRBV19; D is possibly TRBD2 (6 bases). This CDR3 has 13 residues. From germline, CDR1 is LNHDA and CDR2 SQIVND (reference sequence). Between the trimmed V and J ends, which lost 0 bases and 11 bases, there was a span of 13 bases. DNA of the CDR3: TGTGCCAGTAGTATAGATGGAGGGAAAGAGCAGTACTTC. As protein: CASSIDGGKEQYF.

This clonotype was seen a few times. The genes are TRBV18 and TRBJ2-1; TRBD2 might be the D (5 bases). Trimming took off 2 bases at V and 0 bases at J, with 11 bases between the two ends. This CDR3 is built from 16 residues. Per the germline V gene, CDR1 is KGHSH and CDR2 is LQKENI. The CDR3 sequence: CASSPTMGSSYNEQFF. In DNA, the CDR3 is TGTGCCAGCTCACCAACGATGGGGAGCTCCTACAATGAGCAGTTCTTC.

This clonotype was seen a few times. This chain joins TRBV7-2 and TRBJ2-3; TRBD2 matches 10 bases. V lost 5 bases and J lost 1; bases outside the gene matches: 6. CDR1 is SGHTA and CDR2 is FQGNSA in the germline V gene. This CDR3 is 16 amino acids long. The CDR3 loop reads CASSDSSGSGTDTQYF. The CDR3, as DNA: TGTGCCAGCAGCGACTCTAGCGGGAGCGGCACAGATACGCAGTATTTT.

This chain uses TRBV3-1 with TRBJ2-3; 7 bases line up with TRBD2. The V segment lost 3 bases and the J segment 2 bases; nucleotides outside the gene matches: 8. Germline lookup yields CDR1 LGHDT and CDR2 YNNKEL (reference sequence). The CDR3 has 16 residues. CDR3 residues: CASSHKHSGFTDTQYF. Here the CDR3 DNA reads TGTGCCAGCAGCCACAAACATAGCGGGTTCACAGATACGCAGTATTTT.

CDR3 in DNA: TGTGCCAGCAGGGGGGACAGCCGCAATTCACCCCTCCACTTT. This sequence encodes CASRGDSRNSPLHF. J is TRBJ1-6 and V is TRBV7-9, with 7 bases matching TRBD1. Germline loops: CDR1 SEHNR, CDR2 FQNEAQ (reference sequence). This CDR3 is 14 amino acids long. With 6 bases clipped from V and 7 bases from J, the junction kept 6 bases outside the gene matches.

The chain combines TRBV29-1 with TRBJ2-1, with a weak D call TRBD2 (6 bases). V shed 6 bases and J shed 6 bases, with 18 bases lying between them. The CDR3 has 14 residues. CDR1 and CDR2 from the germline V gene are SQVTM and ANQGSEA. CDR3 DNA: TGCAGCGTGTTGGACTACCAGAGGACCAATGAGCAGTTCTTC. Translating gives CSVLDYQRTNEQFF.

This clonotype was seen repeatedly, ten times or more. The V and J genes are TRBV15 and TRBJ2-1, with TRBD2 matching over 8 bases. CDR1 and CDR2 (germline): LNHNV, YYDKDF (reference sequence). The CDR3 runs 15 residues. Trimming cost V 5 bases and J 4 bases; bases outside gene matches: 7. The CDR3 reads CATSVRGVNYNEQFF. CDR3 nucleotide sequence: TGTGCCACCAGCGTGCGGGGGGTAAATTACAATGAGCAGTTCTTC.

This clonotype was found many times. The DNA of the CDR3 is TGTGCCAGCAGCTCGCGAGGGCCCGGCACAGATACGCAGTATTTT. The encoded protein is CASSSRGPGTDTQYF. This sequence joins TRBV7-3 and TRBJ2-3; TRBD2 is a possible D gene (5 bases). Per germline, CDR1 SGHTA and CDR2 FQGTGA. Trimming cost V 4 bases and J 1 base, with 12 bases left between them. The length of the CDR3 is 15 residues.